This section outlines one TCR beta chain sequence together with its context. Germline V gene data show CDR1 as MGHDK and CDR2 as SYGVNS. The V gene lost 2 bases and the J gene lost 4 bases, with 13 bases spanning the gap. The CDR3 is 15 amino acids. The source of the sample is a study of blood T cell repertoires in COVID-19. About the research overall: Both acute and convalescent COVID-19 samples were obtained from the United States, Italy and Spain. Nucleic acid was either cDNA or gDNA, and it came from T cells, B-cell-depleted T cells, or PBMCs.

The authors' processing: Amplification from reference gene primers served as the basis for estimated nucleated cell counts. Using immunoSEQ multiplex PCR, the repertoire was profiled, and TCRdb retains in-frame clones only, with some absent. That table furnishes V, J and clone size, whereas the DNA furnished D and trimming. The data hold about 51,000 clones, with 85% to 90% observed a single time. Sequencing was performed on peripheral blood. The V and J genes are TRBV25-1 and TRBJ2-3; D is unresolved. This clonotype was sampled from an elderly man with active COVID-19. The CDR3 here is CASSEGRRSSDTQYF. The CDR3 DNA reads as TGTGCCAGCAGTGAAGGGCGAAGAAGTTCAGATACGCAGTATTTT.